A single sample gave rise to the 5 T cell receptor beta chains below, sequenced in a study of blood T cell repertoires in COVID-19. Clones were sequenced by immunoSEQ multiplex PCR, and TCRdb holds only the in-frame ones, with some missing. Here the sample spans around 310,000 clones, 89% being singletons. Material for sequencing was PBMCs or T cells enriched from blood (not recorded which). The source is a woman aged 40 to 49 who had recovered from COVID-19.

This chain joins TRBV6-5 and TRBJ2-1; 14 bases fit TRBD2. CDR1 is MNHEY and CDR2 is SVGAGI in the germline V gene. The V gene end was trimmed by 5 bases and the J gene end by 10 bases; junction bases not matched to a gene: 7. There are 15 residues in the CDR3. DNA for the CDR3: TGTGCCAGCAGTCCCGGGACTAGCGGGAGATGGGAGCAGTTCTTC. Translating it yields CASSPGTSGRWEQFF.

The chain recombines TRBV11-3 with TRBJ2-3, with 9 positions matching TRBD2. V was pared by 0 bases and J by 6 bases, with 7 bases of the junction left unmatched. The CDR3 length is 16 residues. Germline CDR1 and CDR2: SGHNT and YENEEA. The CDR3 coding sequence is TGTGCCAGCAGCTTAGAGGGGCGGGGGGGCCATGATACGCAGTATTTT. It encodes CASSLEGRGGHDTQYF.

This chain connects TRBV9 to TRBJ2-1; D might be TRBD1 (6 bases). Deletions cut 4 bases from V and 8 bases from J, with 16 bases between. The CDR3 is made up of 14 amino acids. Germline-derived CDR1 and CDR2 are SGDLS and YYNGEE. CDR3 protein: CASSPRTVDDEQFF. In nucleotides, the CDR3 is TGTGCCAGCAGCCCCCGGACAGTGGACGATGAGCAGTTCTTC.

The chain links TRBV7-6 to TRBJ1-1; D remains unclear. V was shortened by 2 bases and J by 5 bases, with 15 bases between the two germline ends. CDR3 size: 15 residues. Germline CDR1 is SGHVS and CDR2 is FNYEAQ. This CDR3 is CASSLTPREVTEAFF. The CDR3 DNA reads TGTGCCAGCAGCTTAACTCCGCGGGAAGTAACTGAAGCTTTCTTT.

V is TRBV7-9 and J is TRBJ1-2, with TRBD1 matching 9 bases. Germline CDR1 SEHNR, CDR2 FQNEAQ (reference sequence). J lost 0 bases, V lost 4 bases, and 9 bases had no gene match. The CDR3 runs to 17 residues. The CDR3 loop is CASSSDRGSRSNYGYTF. As DNA, the CDR3 is TGTGCCAGCAGCTCCGACAGGGGGAGCCGTTCTAACTATGGCTACACCTTC.